At least ten counts were recorded for the clone carrying this T cell receptor beta chain. Its antigen is not identified. The data are from a study of beta chain features in type 1 diabetes. As for the study in general: When patients were set against healthy donors, age, gender and cell yields were similar.

Whole-study results and caveats: In every one of the four CD4+ subsets, TCRB CDR3s were moderately but significantly shorter in Type 1 diabetes patients. Naive, central memory and Treg TCRB repertoires appeared more alike in patients than in healthy donors.

The investigators reverse transcribed all of the isolated RNA, so they sequenced expressed TCRB transcripts. Profiled with immunoSEQ multiplex PCR; TCRdb holds only in-frame clones, not every one. The sample carries 140,000 to 150,000 clones, 10% to 15% recorded once. The CDR3 loop spans 14 amino acids. Germline V gene lookup returns CDR1 SGHAT and CDR2 FQNNGV. Trimming removed 5 bases from V and 4 bases from J; junction bases left unmatched: 7. The V call is TRBV11-2, the J call TRBJ2-5; TRBD1 matches at 7 bases. The clonotype comes from a man younger than 35 with type 1 diabetes. Sequenced input: central memory CD4+ T cells from blood. CDR3 sequence: CASSPGQVGETQYF. DNA for the CDR3: TGTGCCAGCAGCCCCGGACAGGTTGGAGAGACCCAGTACTTC.